This is a list of T cell receptor beta chains from one sample in a study of shared clonotypes between healthy human individuals. Libraries were prepared by immunoSEQ multiplex PCR; TCRdb keeps only in-frame clonotypes and omits some of them. The sample has 1,500,000 or so clones, approximately 98.5% seen once; the top ten hold 0.36%. Source material: naive CD4+ T cells sorted from blood. The receptor source for this set is a young man in good health. Both conserved end residues are part of each CDR3. A D gene is named only where the DNA matches it firmly. Size values are once, few and many counts, or a class for expanded clones, and some rows have none.

V: TRBV7-9
D: .
J: TRBJ2-5
size: .
CDR3: CASSPTVYQETQYF
DNA: TGTGCCAGCAGCCCGACAGTGTACCAAGAGACCCAGTACTTC

V: TRBV5-6
D: .
J: TRBJ1-1
size: .
CDR3: CASSLVQGWVAFF
DNA: TGTGCCAGCAGCTTGGTGCAGGGGTGGGTCGCTTTCTTT

V: TRBV6-4
D: .
J: TRBJ2-7
size: .
CDR3: CASSDWAGQPLHEQYF
DNA: TGTGCCAGCAGTGACTGGGCGGGACAACCCCTACACGAGCAGTACTTC

V: TRBV25-1
D: .
J: TRBJ1-1
size: .
CDR3: CASSEGGAEAFF
DNA: TGTGCCAGCAGTGAAGGGGGAGCTGAAGCTTTCTTT

V: TRBV6-1
D: .
J: TRBJ2-1
size: .
CDR3: CASSELEQKPYNEQFF
DNA: TGTGCCAGCAGTGAGCTAGAGCAGAAACCTTACAATGAGCAGTTCTTC

V: TRBV6-5
D: .
J: TRBJ2-7
size: .
CDR3: CASSPGHISYEQYF
DNA: TGTGCCAGCAGCCCCGGTCATATATCCTACGAGCAGTACTTC

V: TRBV18
D: .
J: TRBJ2-3
size: .
CDR3: CASSPPGASTDTQYF
DNA: TGTGCCAGCTCACCCCCAGGGGCGAGCACAGATACGCAGTATTTT

V: TRBV7-9
D: .
J: TRBJ2-3
size: .
CDR3: CASSLLGTDTQYF
DNA: TGTGCCAGCAGCTTATTAGGCACAGATACGCAGTATTTT

V: TRBV5-1
D: TRBD1
J: TRBJ1-4
size: .
CDR3: CASKDRGREAEKLFF
DNA: TGCGCCAGCAAGGACAGGGGGCGCGAGGCTGAAAAACTGTTTTTT

V: TRBV5-4
D: TRBD1
J: TRBJ2-5
size: .
CDR3: CASSKPGQGSETQYF
DNA: TGTGCCAGCAGCAAGCCGGGACAGGGATCGGAGACCCAGTACTTC

V: TRBV11-2
D: .
J: TRBJ2-6
size: .
CDR3: CASSPRGQGKSGANVLTF
DNA: TGTGCCAGCAGCCCACGCGGACAAGGAAAATCTGGGGCCAACGTCCTGACTTTC

V: TRBV2
D: .
J: TRBJ2-7
size: .
CDR3: CASGITGSEQYF
DNA: TGTGCCAGCGGGATAACAGGCAGCGAGCAGTACTTC

V: TRBV7-9
D: .
J: TRBJ1-4
size: .
CDR3: CASSFRTGRGSEKLFF
DNA: TGTGCCAGCAGCTTCCGTACAGGGAGGGGATCTGAAAAACTGTTTTTT

V: TRBV7-9
D: TRBD2
J: TRBJ2-1
size: .
CDR3: CGAPEASGNDNEQFF
DNA: TGTGGCGCCCCGGAAGCTAGCGGGAACGACAATGAGCAGTTCTTC

V: TRBV2
D: TRBD1
J: TRBJ1-5
size: .
CDR3: CASSWGQGGTSGNQPQHF
DNA: TGTGCCAGCAGCTGGGGACAGGGAGGAACTAGCGGCAATCAGCCCCAGCATTTT

V: TRBV7-2
D: .
J: TRBJ2-7
size: .
CDR3: CASRLGTDYLGVYEQYF
DNA: TGTGCCAGCAGACTCGGGACGGATTACCTAGGAGTCTACGAGCAGTACTTC

V: TRBV6-1
D: .
J: TRBJ2-7
size: .
CDR3: CASSGLLEGGNSYEQYF
DNA: TGTGCCAGCAGTGGACTCCTCGAGGGGGGGAACTCCTACGAGCAGTACTTC

V: TRBV5-5
D: TRBD1
J: TRBJ2-1
size: once
CDR3: CASSQKDRDNEQFF
DNA: TGTGCCAGCAGCCAGAAAGACAGGGACAATGAGCAGTTCTTC

V: TRBV7-8
D: .
J: TRBJ2-1
size: .
CDR3: CASSSTTSSYNEQFF
DNA: TGTGCCAGCAGCTCGACTACTAGCTCCTACAATGAGCAGTTCTTC

V: TRBV5-1
D: TRBD1
J: TRBJ1-1
size: .
CDR3: CASSLGGTGRSGVRAFF
DNA: TGCGCCAGCAGCTTGGGAGGGACAGGCCGGAGTGGTGTGAGAGCTTTCTTT

V: TRBV5-4
D: TRBD2
J: TRBJ2-3
size: .
CDR3: CASSLGTSGGARADTQYF
DNA: TGTGCCAGCAGCTTGGGGACTAGCGGAGGGGCCCGGGCGGATACGCAGTATTTT

V: TRBV6-4
D: TRBD1
J: TRBJ1-4
size: .
CDR3: CASNGSVGQGEIATNEKLFF
DNA: TGTGCCAGCAACGGAAGCGTGGGACAGGGGGAAATTGCAACTAATGAAAAACTGTTTTTT